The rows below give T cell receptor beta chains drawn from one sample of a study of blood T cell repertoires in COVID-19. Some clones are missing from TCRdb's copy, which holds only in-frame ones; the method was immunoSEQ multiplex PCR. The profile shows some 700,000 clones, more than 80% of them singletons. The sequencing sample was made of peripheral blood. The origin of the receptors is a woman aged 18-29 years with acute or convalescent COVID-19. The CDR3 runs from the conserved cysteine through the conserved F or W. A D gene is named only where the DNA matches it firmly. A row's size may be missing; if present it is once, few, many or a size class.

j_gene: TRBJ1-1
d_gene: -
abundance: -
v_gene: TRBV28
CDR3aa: CASNKRRQLNTEAFF
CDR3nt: TGTGCCAGCAACAAGAGGCGGCAGTTGAACACTGAAGCTTTCTTT

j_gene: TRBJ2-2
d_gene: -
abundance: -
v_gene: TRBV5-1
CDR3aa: CASSLVAAPVGGELFF
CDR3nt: TGCGCCAGCAGCTTGGTAGCGGCCCCCGTTGGAGGGGAGCTGTTTTTT

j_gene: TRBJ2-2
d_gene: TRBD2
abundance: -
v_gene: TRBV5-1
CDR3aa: CASNGLAGGPGAGELFF
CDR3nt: TGCGCCAGCAATGGACTCGCGGGGGGGCCAGGGGCCGGGGAGCTGTTTTTT

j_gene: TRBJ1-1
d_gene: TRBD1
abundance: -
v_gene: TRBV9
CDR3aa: CASSVATGESPNTEAFF
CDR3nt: TGTGCCAGCAGCGTAGCGACAGGGGAGAGTCCGAACACTGAAGCTTTCTTT

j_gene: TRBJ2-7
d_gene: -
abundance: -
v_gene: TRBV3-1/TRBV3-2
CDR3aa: CASSHLQGYEQYF
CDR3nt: TGTGCCAGCAGCCATTTGCAGGGGTACGAGCAGTACTTC

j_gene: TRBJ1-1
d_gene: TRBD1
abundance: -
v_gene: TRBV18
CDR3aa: CASSPNRGPMNTEAFF
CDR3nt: TGTGCCAGCTCACCTAACAGGGGGCCAATGAACACTGAAGCTTTCTTT

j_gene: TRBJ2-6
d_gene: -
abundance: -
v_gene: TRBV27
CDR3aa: CASSFIPSSGANVLTF
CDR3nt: TGTGCCAGCAGTTTTATCCCGAGCTCTGGGGCCAACGTCCTGACTTTC

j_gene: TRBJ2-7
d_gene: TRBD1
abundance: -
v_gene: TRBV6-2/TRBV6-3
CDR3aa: CASSKGTENYYEQYF
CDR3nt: TGTGCCAGCAGCAAAGGGACAGAAAACTACTACGAGCAGTACTTC

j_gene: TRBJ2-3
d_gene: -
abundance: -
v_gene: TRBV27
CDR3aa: CASSLMGGSTDTQYF
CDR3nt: TGTGCCAGCAGTTTGATGGGGGGTAGCACAGATACGCAGTATTTT

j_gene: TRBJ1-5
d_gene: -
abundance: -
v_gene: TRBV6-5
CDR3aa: CASNRGHNSNQPQHF
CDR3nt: TGTGCCAGCAATCGTGGACACAACAGCAATCAGCCCCAGCATTTT

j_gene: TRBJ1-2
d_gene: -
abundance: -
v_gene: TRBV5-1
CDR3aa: CASSLKLGQGYGYTF
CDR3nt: TGCGCCAGCAGCTTGAAGCTGGGGCAGGGCTATGGCTACACCTTC

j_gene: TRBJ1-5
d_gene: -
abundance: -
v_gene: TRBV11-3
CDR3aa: CASSLSVSGSDSNQPQHF
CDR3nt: TGTGCCAGCAGCTTATCTGTTTCGGGAAGTGACAGCAATCAGCCCCAGCATTTT

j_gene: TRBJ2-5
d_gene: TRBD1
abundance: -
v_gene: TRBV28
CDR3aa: CASSLAPGGVETQYF
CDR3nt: TGTGCCAGCAGTTTGGCGCCAGGGGGAGTGGAGACCCAGTACTTC

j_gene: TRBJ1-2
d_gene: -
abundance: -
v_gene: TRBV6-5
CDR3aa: CASSQTPAGGYGYTF
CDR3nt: TGTGCCAGCAGTCAAACCCCCGCCGGAGGCTATGGCTACACCTTC

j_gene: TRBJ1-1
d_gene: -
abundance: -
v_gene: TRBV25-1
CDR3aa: CASSEWGGTEAFF
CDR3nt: TGTGCCAGCAGTGAATGGGGCGGCACTGAAGCTTTCTTT

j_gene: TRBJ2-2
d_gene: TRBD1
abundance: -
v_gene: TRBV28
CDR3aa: CASSVFGQAPTGELFF
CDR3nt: TGTGCCAGCAGTGTATTTGGACAGGCTCCGACCGGGGAGCTGTTTTTT

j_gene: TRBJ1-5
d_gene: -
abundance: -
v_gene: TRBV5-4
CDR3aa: CASSLGGGRYQPQHF
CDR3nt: TGTGCCAGCAGCTTGGGGGGGGGAAGATATCAGCCCCAGCATTTT

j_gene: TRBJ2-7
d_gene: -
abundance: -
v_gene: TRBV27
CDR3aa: CASSLWPGDYEQYF
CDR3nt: TGTGCCAGCAGTTTATGGCCCGGGGACTACGAGCAGTACTTC

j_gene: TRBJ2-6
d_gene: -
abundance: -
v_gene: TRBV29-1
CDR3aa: CSVLEGPSGANVLTF
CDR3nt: TGCAGCGTCCTTGAGGGCCCCTCTGGGGCCAACGTCCTGACTTTC

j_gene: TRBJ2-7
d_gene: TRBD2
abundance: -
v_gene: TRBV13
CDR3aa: CASSSLAEKAYEQYF
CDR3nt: TGTGCCAGCAGTTCACTAGCGGAGAAGGCCTACGAGCAGTACTTC

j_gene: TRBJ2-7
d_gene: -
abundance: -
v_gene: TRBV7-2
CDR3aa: CASSQPRQSTYEQYF
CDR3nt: TGTGCCAGCAGCCAACCGAGACAATCTACCTACGAGCAGTACTTC

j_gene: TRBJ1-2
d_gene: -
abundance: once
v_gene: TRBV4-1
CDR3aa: CASSQAGDYGYTF
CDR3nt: TGCGCCAGCAGCCAGGCAGGGGACTATGGCTACACCTTC

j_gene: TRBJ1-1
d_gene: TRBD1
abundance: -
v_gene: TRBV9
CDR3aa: CASSVGQGVNTEAFF
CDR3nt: TGTGCCAGCAGCGTGGGACAGGGGGTAAACACTGAAGCTTTCTTT

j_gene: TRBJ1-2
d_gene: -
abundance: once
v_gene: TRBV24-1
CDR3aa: CATSDSAPRGGYTF
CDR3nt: TGTGCCACCAGTGATTCGGCCCCACGGGGAGGCTACACCTTC

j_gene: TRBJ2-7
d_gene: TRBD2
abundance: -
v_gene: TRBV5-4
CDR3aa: CASSRTSGSSYEQYF
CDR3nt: TGTGCCAGCAGCCGGACTAGCGGAAGCTCCTACGAGCAGTACTTC

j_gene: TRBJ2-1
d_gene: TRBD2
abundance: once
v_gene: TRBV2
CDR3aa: CASIPSGNRYNEQFF
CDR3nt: TGTGCCAGCATACCAAGCGGGAACCGGTACAATGAGCAGTTCTTC

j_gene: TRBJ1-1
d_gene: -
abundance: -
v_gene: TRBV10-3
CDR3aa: CAISEFGSSEAFF
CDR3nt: TGTGCCATCAGTGAGTTCGGTTCTTCTGAAGCTTTCTTT

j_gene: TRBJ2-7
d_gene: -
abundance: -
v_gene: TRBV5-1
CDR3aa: CASSPPVNPTEQYF
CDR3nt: TGCGCCAGCAGTCCTCCGGTGAATCCCACCGAGCAGTACTTC

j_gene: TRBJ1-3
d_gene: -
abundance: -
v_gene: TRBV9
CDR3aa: CASSGNMRVSGNTIYF
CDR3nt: TGTGCCAGCAGCGGTAATATGAGGGTCTCGGGAAACACCATATATTTT

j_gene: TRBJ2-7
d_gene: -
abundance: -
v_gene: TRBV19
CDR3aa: CARGIQGSPYEQYF
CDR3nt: TGTGCCAGAGGCATTCAGGGTTCGCCCTACGAGCAGTACTTC

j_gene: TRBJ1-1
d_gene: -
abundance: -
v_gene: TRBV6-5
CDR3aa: CASSYGRNTEAFF
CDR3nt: TGTGCCAGCAGTTACGGGAGAAACACTGAAGCTTTCTTT

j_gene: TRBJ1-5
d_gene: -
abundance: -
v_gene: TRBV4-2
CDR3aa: CASSQDGGADQPQHF
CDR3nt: TGTGCCAGCAGCCAAGATGGGGGGGCCGATCAGCCCCAGCATTTT

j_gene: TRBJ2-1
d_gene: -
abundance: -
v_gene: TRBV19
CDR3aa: CASMSPGSSYNEQFF
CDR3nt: TGTGCCAGTATGTCCCCTGGGAGCTCCTACAATGAGCAGTTCTTC

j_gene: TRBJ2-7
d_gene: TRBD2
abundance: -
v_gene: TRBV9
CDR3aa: CASSGAGGPLEQYF
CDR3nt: TGTGCCAGCAGCGGAGCGGGGGGGCCGCTCGAGCAGTACTTC

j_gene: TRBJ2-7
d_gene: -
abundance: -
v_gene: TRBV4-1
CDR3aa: CASSQGSLGGMGEQYF
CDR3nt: TGCGCCAGCAGCCAAGGGTCGTTAGGGGGAATGGGCGAGCAGTACTTC

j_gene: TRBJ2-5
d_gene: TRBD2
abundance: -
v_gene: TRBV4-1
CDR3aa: CASSQGLAGRETQYF
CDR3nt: TGCGCCAGCAGCCAAGGACTAGCGGGGCGAGAGACCCAGTACTTC

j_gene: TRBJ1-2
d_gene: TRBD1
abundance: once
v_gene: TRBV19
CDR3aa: CASSPTRDRGLSKDYGYTF
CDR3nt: TGTGCCAGTAGTCCAACCCGGGACAGGGGGCTTAGTAAGGACTATGGCTACACCTTC

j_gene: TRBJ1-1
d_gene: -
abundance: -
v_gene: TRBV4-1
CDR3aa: CASSQEPSVATEAFF
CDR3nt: TGCGCCAGCAGCCAAGAACCGAGCGTAGCGACTGAAGCTTTCTTT

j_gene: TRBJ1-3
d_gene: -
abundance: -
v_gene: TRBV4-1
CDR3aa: CASSQGLLGGTGNTIYF
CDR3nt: TGCGCCAGCAGCCAAGGACTCCTGGGGGGGACTGGAAACACCATATATTTT

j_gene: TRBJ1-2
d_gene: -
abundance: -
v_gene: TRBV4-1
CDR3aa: CASSQGNSGAANYGYTF
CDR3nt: TGCGCCAGCAGCCAAGGCAACTCAGGGGCAGCTAACTATGGCTACACCTTC

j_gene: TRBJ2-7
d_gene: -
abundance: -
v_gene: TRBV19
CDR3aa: CASSISGTYEQYF
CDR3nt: TGTGCCAGTAGTATATCGGGGACCTACGAGCAGTACTTC

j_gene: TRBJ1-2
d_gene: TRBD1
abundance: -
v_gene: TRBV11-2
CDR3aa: CASSSDRAGYTF
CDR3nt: TGTGCCAGCAGCTCGGACAGGGCTGGCTACACCTTC